The 27 T cell receptor beta chains below were found in one sample sequenced in a study of type 1 regulatory T cells. Whole-study findings and limits: Tr1 cells had a more restricted TCR repertoire than non-Tr1 cells.

Each CDR3 protein is one row after TCRdb ran MiXCR on the reads. The top ten clones hold about 36% of a sample with more than 4,500 distinct CDR3 sequences, around 26% of them seen once. No antigen has been assigned to these receptors. The source material was cultured type 1 regulatory T (Tr1) cells, either the whole culture or a sorted fraction (not recorded which). The receptors shown here come from a human donor in good health.

The sample holds a few counts of this clonotype. The chain uses TRBV4-2 and TRBJ2-7; 10 bases are shared with TRBD2. Trimming cost V 6 bases and J 1 base; bases outside gene matches: 6. This CDR3 comprises 15 residues. The germline V gene has CDR1 LGHNA and CDR2 YNFKEQ. CDR3 coding DNA: TGTGCCAGCAGTCAAACTAGCGGGGTATCCTACGAGCAGTACTTC. Translated: CASSQTSGVSYEQYF.

This rearrangement joins TRBV18 to TRBJ1-4; no clear D gene. This CDR3 region has 16 residues. Germline V gene sequence: CDR1 KGHSH, CDR2 LQKENI. Trimming shortened V by 4 bases and J by 0 bases, and 12 bases separated the two germline ends. The CDR3, as DNA: TGTGCCAGCTCACGTGGACCCTCTGCAACTAATGAAAAACTGTTTTTT. It codes for CASSRGPSATNEKLFF. The entire variable domain, with the rest obtained from reference TRBV18 and TRBJ1-4, is as follows: NAGVMQNPRHLVRRRGQEARLRCSPMKGHSHVYWYRQLPEEGLKFMVYLQKENIIDESGMPKERFSAEFPKEGPSILRIQQVVRGDSAAYFCASSRGPSATNEKLFFGSGTQLSVL.

This clonotype has only a few counts. This sequence joins TRBV6-6 and TRBJ1-2; D not certain. In germline, CDR1 is MNHNY, CDR2 SVGAGI (reference sequence). The length of the CDR3 is 13 residues. The V and J ends lost 7 bases and 4 bases respectively, with 13 bases between them. The CDR3 loop is CASNTPSSYGYTF. CDR3 nucleotides: TGTGCCAGCAACACACCCTCTAGCTATGGCTACACCTTC.

The chain recombines TRBV7-2 with TRBJ1-2; D unclear. The CDR3 sequence is 13 residues long. Per the germline V gene, CDR1 is SGHTA and CDR2 is FQGNSA. V lost 1 base and J 3 bases, leaving 6 bases between the germline ends. CDR3 amino acids: CASSLGQDYGYTF. CDR3 in DNA: TGTGCCAGCAGCTTAGGGCAGGACTATGGCTACACCTTC.

By frequency in the sample, this clonotype is medium-sized. The CDR3 DNA is TGTGCCAGTAGTCCTAGTTATGCCACGGGGGATGAGCAGTTCTTC. This gives the protein CASSPSYATGDEQFF. This sequence joins TRBV19 and TRBJ2-1, with D possibly matching TRBD2 (6 bases). The germline CDR1 and CDR2 sequences are LNHDA and SQIVND (reference sequence). V was cut by 5 bases and J by 8 bases, with 19 bases left in between. The CDR3 has 15 residues.

This clonotype came up many times. This chain links TRBV24-1 with TRBJ2-1; TRBD1 agrees at 9 bases. The V gene end was trimmed by 3 bases and the J gene end by 4 bases; junction bases not matched to a gene: 6. The V gene's germline CDR1 is KGHDR and CDR2 SFDVKD. This CDR3 contains 16 residues. CDR3 sequence: CATSDLGQGKYNEQFF. The CDR3 coding sequence is TGTGCCACCAGTGATCTAGGACAGGGGAAATACAATGAGCAGTTCTTC.

This clonotype is judged medium-sized. The chain carries TRBV7-9 and TRBJ2-7; TRBD2 aligns across 8 bases. Germline values: CDR1 SEHNR, CDR2 FQNEAQ (reference sequence). The trim removed 5 bases at V and 2 bases at J, leaving 5 bases unmatched. The CDR3 has 14 amino acids. Here the CDR3 DNA reads TGTGCCAGCAGCGCCCGGGGGGGGCCCTACGAGCAGTACTTC. It yields the protein CASSARGGPYEQYF.

Only a few counts were recorded for this clonotype. The rearrangement uses TRBV12-3 or TRBV12-4 and TRBJ2-7, with D hard to call. The CDR3 extends over 14 amino acids. V lost 3 bases and J 5 bases, leaving 14 bases between the germline ends. Here the CDR3 DNA reads TGTGCCAGCAGTTTTGCAGGTGAGGTGAACGAGCAGTACTTC. This gives the protein CASSFAGEVNEQYF.

This clonotype was seen more than once but under ten times. The genes are TRBV20-1 and TRBJ2-7, with no clear D. V shed 2 bases and J shed 2 bases, with 7 bases lying between them. CDR3 size: 12 residues. CDR1 and CDR2 from the germline V gene are DFQATT and SNEGSKA (reference sequence). The CDR3 reads CSARSLTYEQYF. CDR3 in DNA: TGCAGTGCTAGATCTTTGACCTACGAGCAGTACTTC.

This clonotype was picked up a small number of times. This chain joins TRBV5-1 and TRBJ2-5; TRBD1 matches at 8 bases. CDR3 size: 16 residues. Germline V gene data show CDR1 as SGHRS and CDR2 as YFSETQ. The V and J ends lost 4 bases and 5 bases, in that order; junction bases with no gene match: 13. The CDR3 region is CASSIGDRGQGETQYF. CDR3 in DNA: TGCGCCAGCAGCATTGGCGACAGGGGCCAGGGGGAGACCCAGTACTTC.

The CDR3 spells CASTGQSNSPLHF. As DNA, the CDR3 is TGTGCCAGCACGGGACAGTCGAATTCACCCCTCCACTTT. The genes are TRBV7-2 and TRBJ1-6; 7 bases fit TRBD1. From germline, CDR1 is SGHTA and CDR2 FQGNSA. CDR3 size: 13 residues. V shed 7 bases, J shed 7 bases, and the junction held 4 bases outside the gene matches.

CDR3 sequence: CASSYPAGGGTDTQYF. The CDR3 DNA reads as TGTGCCAGCAGCTATCCAGCGGGGGGGGGCACAGATACGCAGTATTTT. The chain carries TRBV7-2 and TRBJ2-3; 10 bases fit TRBD2. V dropped 4 bases and J dropped 1; count of bases not matched to a gene: 5. CDR1 is SGHTA, CDR2 FQGNSA, per germline. This CDR3 spans 16 amino acids.

A few counts support this clonotype. The J gene is TRBJ1-5, the V gene TRBV6-1, with D maybe TRBD1 (5 bases). Trimming removed 4 bases from V and 6 bases from J, with 10 bases in between. The CDR3 covers 13 residues. Germline V gene data show CDR1 as MNHNS and CDR2 as SASEGT. The CDR3 loop reads CASSVQGAQPQHF. CDR3 coding DNA: TGTGCCAGCAGTGTCCAGGGTGCTCAGCCCCAGCATTTT.

This clonotype was counted only a few times. V is TRBV7-9 and J is TRBJ1-2; the D is unclear. Trimming stripped 1 base from V and 4 bases from J, with 10 bases between. The CDR3 consists of 14 residues. CDR1 and CDR2 (germline): SEHNR, FQNEAQ (reference sequence). This CDR3 reads CASSLELSTYGYTF. The CDR3 DNA sequence: TGTGCCAGCAGCTTAGAGTTATCCACCTATGGCTACACCTTC.

The sample holds one count of this clonotype. A much larger clonotype is one base distant, so this may be a read error. The chain employs TRBV6-5 and TRBJ2-2; the D gene is possibly TRBD2 (6 bases). From germline, CDR1 is MNHEY and CDR2 SVGAGI. The CDR3 is 14 amino acids. DNA of the CDR3: TGTGCCAGCAGAGGGGCGGGGAGCACCGGGGAGATGTTTTTT. The encoded protein is CASRGAGSTGEMFF.

At least ten counts were recorded for this clonotype. The chain couples TRBV3-1 to TRBJ1-1, with 7 bases fitting TRBD1. Losses at the gene ends were 10 bases for V and 5 bases for J; bases not matched to a gene: 16. CDR1 and CDR2 (germline): LGHDT, YNNKEL (reference sequence). CDR3 length equals 15 residues. The CDR3 protein is CATEKKGARQTEAFF. CDR3 DNA sequence: TGTGCCACCGAGAAGAAGGGGGCAAGACAAACTGAAGCTTTCTTT.

Judged by abundance, this clonotype is medium-sized. The chain links TRBV9 to TRBJ2-3; either TRBD1 or TRBD2 may fit D (5 bases each). The CDR3 spans 16 residues. V lost 1 base to trimming and J lost 0 bases, with 12 bases between them. Germline lookup yields CDR1 SGDLS and CDR2 YYNGEE. The CDR3 nucleotides read TGTGCCAGCAGCGTAACCGGGACCCCTAGCACAGATACGCAGTATTTT. Amino acid sequence: CASSVTGTPSTDTQYF.

In this sample, this clonotype is medium-sized (0.01 to 0.1%). The CDR3, as DNA: TGTGCTAGGCGGGGAACCTCCTACGAGCAGTACTTC. Its translation is CARRGTSYEQYF. This sequence joins TRBV19 and TRBJ2-7, with D tentatively TRBD2 (6 bases). This CDR3 has 12 amino acids. Looked up from germline, CDR1 is LNHDA and CDR2 is SQIVND (reference sequence).

This clonotype is medium-sized (0.01 to 0.1%) by share. V is TRBV18 and J is TRBJ2-3; D may correspond to TRBD1 or TRBD2 (6 bases each). Per germline, CDR1 KGHSH and CDR2 LQKENI. V shed 5 bases and J shed 2 bases, with 14 bases lying between them. The CDR3 loop spans 15 amino acids. CDR3 protein: CASSDRGLPTDTQYF. Written as DNA, the CDR3 is TGTGCCAGCTCAGACCGGGGGCTCCCCACAGATACGCAGTATTTT.

Only a few counts were recorded for this clonotype. V and J are TRBV12-3 or TRBV12-4 and TRBJ2-3; 12 bases match TRBD2. CDR3 size: 17 residues. After removal of 6 bases from V and 5 bases from J, the junction contained 12 bases not matched to a gene. CDR3: CASSRPLLAGGGDTQYF. CDR3 DNA sequence: TGTGCCAGCAGCAGGCCCCTACTAGCGGGGGGTGGAGATACGCAGTATTTT.

This clonotype is labeled medium-sized. The chain is built from TRBV19 and TRBJ1-6; 7 positions match TRBD1. The V and J ends lost 4 bases and 9 bases, in that order; junction bases with no gene match: 12. This CDR3 is 16 amino acids long. The germline V gene has CDR1 LNHDA and CDR2 SQIVND (reference sequence). The CDR3 region is CASSTLTGRRASPLHF. The DNA for the CDR3 is TGTGCCAGTAGTACCTTGACAGGGAGACGTGCTTCACCCCTCCACTTT. Full variable domain (remainder filled in from reference TRBV19 and TRBJ1-6): DGGITQSPKYLFRKEGQNVTLSCEQNLNHDAMYWYRQDPGQGLRLIYYSQIVNDFQKGDIAEGYSVSREKKESFPLTVTSAQKNPTAFYLCASSTLTGRRASPLHFGNGTRLTVT.

This clonotype is labeled as medium-sized. This chain joins TRBV12-3 or TRBV12-4 and TRBJ1-1, with D unresolved. Trimming stripped 1 base from V and 8 bases from J, with 11 bases between. CDR3 size: 13 residues. CDR3 DNA sequence: TGTGCCAGCAGTTTAGGGTCGAAAACGGAAGCTTTCTTT. This sequence encodes CASSLGSKTEAFF.

The rearrangement joins TRBV29-1 to TRBJ1-2; D not certain. This CDR3 spans 11 amino acids. V lost 4 bases to trimming and J lost 6 bases, with 9 bases between them. CDR1 is SQVTM, CDR2 ANQGSEA, per germline. The CDR3 DNA sequence: TGCAGCGTTGCCCGTGGCCATGGCTACACCTTC. As protein: CSVARGHGYTF. Supplemented by reference TRBV29-1 and TRBJ1-2, the full variable domain reads SAVISQKPSRDICQRGTSLTIQCQVDSQVTMMFWYRQQPGQSLTLIATANQGSEATYESGFVIDKFPISRPNLTFSTLTVSNMSPEDSSIYLCSVARGHGYTFGSGTRLTVV.

The chain combines TRBV24-1 with TRBJ1-1; tentatively, D is TRBD1 (5 bases). Germline V gene lookup returns CDR1 KGHDR and CDR2 SFDVKD. V was cut by 6 bases and J by 1 base, with 11 bases left in between. The CDR3 is 14 amino acids. For the CDR3, the DNA is TGTGCCACCAGTTCAGACAGACCGAACACTGAAGCTTTCTTT. Its translation: CATSSDRPNTEAFF.

This clonotype occurred many times. The chain has TRBV11-2 and TRBJ2-2; the match to TRBD1 covers 8 bases. The CDR3 is made up of 15 amino acids. After removal of 5 bases from V and 2 bases from J, the junction contained 4 bases not matched to a gene. Germline V gene sequence: CDR1 SGHAT, CDR2 FQNNGV. CDR3 nucleotides: TGTGCCAGCAGCAGGGGACAGGTTAACACCGGGGAGCTGTTTTTT. Protein: CASSRGQVNTGELFF.

The V call is TRBV6-2 or TRBV6-3, the J call TRBJ1-2; D is unclear. Trimming took off 7 bases at V and 3 bases at J, with 18 bases between the two ends. Germline V gene sequence: CDR1 MNHEY, CDR2 SVGEGT. The CDR3 is made up of 15 amino acids. This CDR3 is CASNPWTAADYGYTF. In DNA, the CDR3 is TGTGCCAGCAATCCTTGGACGGCGGCTGACTATGGCTACACCTTC.

A word on this clonotype: Its ends do not fully match the called genes, so a read error is possible. The chain joins TRBV20-1 to TRBJ1-1; 9 bases are a match to TRBD1. In germline, CDR1 is DFQATT, CDR2 SNEGSKA (reference sequence). This CDR3 has 15 residues. DNA of the CDR3: TGCAATGCTAGAGATCCCGGGACAGGGTACACTGAAGCTTTCTTT. It yields the protein CNARDPGTGYTEAFF.